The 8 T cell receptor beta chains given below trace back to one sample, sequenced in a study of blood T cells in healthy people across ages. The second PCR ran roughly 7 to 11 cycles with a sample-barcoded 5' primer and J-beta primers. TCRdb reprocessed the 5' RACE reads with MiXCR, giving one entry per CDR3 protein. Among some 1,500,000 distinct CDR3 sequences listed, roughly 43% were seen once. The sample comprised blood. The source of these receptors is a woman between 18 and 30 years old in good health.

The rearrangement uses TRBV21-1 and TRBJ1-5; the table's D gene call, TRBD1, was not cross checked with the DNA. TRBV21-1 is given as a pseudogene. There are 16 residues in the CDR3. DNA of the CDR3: TGTGCCAGCAGCAATACCGAACAGGGGCTCAATCAGCCCCAGCATTTT. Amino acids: CASSNTEQGLNQPQHF.

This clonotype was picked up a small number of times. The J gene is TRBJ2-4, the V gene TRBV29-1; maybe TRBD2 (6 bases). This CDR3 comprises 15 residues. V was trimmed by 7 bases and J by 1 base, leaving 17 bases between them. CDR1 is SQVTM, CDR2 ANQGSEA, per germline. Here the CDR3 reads CSAIPAGRAKNIQYF. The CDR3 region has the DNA TGCAGCGCTATCCCAGCGGGTCGCGCCAAAAACATTCAGTACTTC.

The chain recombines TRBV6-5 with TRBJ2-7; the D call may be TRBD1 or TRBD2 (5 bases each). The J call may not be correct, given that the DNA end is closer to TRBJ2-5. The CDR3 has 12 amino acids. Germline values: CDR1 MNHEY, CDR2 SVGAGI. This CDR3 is CASTGSAETQYF. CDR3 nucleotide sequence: TGTGCCAGCACAGGGAGTGCAGAGACCCAGTACTTC.

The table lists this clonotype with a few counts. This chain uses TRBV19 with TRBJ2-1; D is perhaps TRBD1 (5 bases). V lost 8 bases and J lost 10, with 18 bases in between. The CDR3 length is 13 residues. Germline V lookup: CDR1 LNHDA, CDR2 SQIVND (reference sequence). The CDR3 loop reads CASFSGYNREQFF. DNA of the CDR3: TGTGCCAGTTTCTCAGGGTACAATAGGGAGCAGTTCTTC. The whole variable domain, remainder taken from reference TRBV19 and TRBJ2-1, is DGGITQSPKYLFRKEGQNVTLSCEQNLNHDAMYWYRQDPGQGLRLIYYSQIVNDFQKGDIAEGYSVSREKKESFPLTVTSAQKNPTAFYLCASFSGYNREQFFGPGTRLTVL.

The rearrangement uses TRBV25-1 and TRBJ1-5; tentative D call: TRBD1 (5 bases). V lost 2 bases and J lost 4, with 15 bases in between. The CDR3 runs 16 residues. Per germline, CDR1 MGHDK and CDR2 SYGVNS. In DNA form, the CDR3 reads TGTGCCAGCAGTGAAGGGGCAGGTTCAGGGAATCAGCCCCAGCATTTT. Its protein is CASSEGAGSGNQPQHF. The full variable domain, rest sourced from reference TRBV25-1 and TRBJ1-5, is EADIYQTPRYLVIGTGKKITLECSQTMGHDKMYWYQQDPGMELHLIHYSYGVNSTEKGDLSSESTVSRIRTEHFPLTLESARPSHTSQYLCASSEGAGSGNQPQHFGDGTRLSIL.

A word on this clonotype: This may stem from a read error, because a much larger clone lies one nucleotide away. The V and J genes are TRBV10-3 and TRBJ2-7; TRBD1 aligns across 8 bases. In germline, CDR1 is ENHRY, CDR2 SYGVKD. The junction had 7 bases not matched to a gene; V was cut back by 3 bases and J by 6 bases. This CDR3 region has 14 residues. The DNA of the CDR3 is TGTGCCATCAGTGAAGAGTCAGGGGGCTGCGAGCAGTACTTC. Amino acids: CAISEESGGCEQYF.

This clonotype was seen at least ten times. The CDR3 here is CASSQLTSVVETQYF. CDR3 bases: TGTGCCAGCAGCCAACTGACTAGCGTGGTAGAGACCCAGTACTTC. The chain has TRBV3-1 and TRBJ2-5, with 8 bases fitting TRBD2. The length of the CDR3 is 15 residues. CDR1 and CDR2 from the germline V gene are LGHDT and YNNKEL (reference sequence). The trim removed 2 bases at V and 4 bases at J, leaving 6 bases unmatched.

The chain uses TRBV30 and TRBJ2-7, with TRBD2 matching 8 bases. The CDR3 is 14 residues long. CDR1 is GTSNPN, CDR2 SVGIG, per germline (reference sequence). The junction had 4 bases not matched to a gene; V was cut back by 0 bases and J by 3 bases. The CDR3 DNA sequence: TGTGCCTGGAGTGTAGCGGGAGTAGGCTACGAGCAGTACTTC. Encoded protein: CAWSVAGVGYEQYF.